Listed here are 9 T cell receptor beta chains from one sample, sequenced in a study of CD8+CD57+ T cells in acquired aplastic anemia listed by TCRdb under 2018. Sequenced on an Illumina HiSeq 2000. Genomic DNA was used as template for profiling of TCR beta VDJ combinations and CDR3 sequences. The public reads were reprocessed in TCRdb via fastp at Q25 and MiXCR, keeping in-frame beta chains. Identical CDR3 protein sequences are pooled into one entry, listed with their most common genes and DNA. The sample table records about 210,000 distinct CDR3 sequences; over 55% of these occur just once. Clones ranked in the top ten supply approximately 30% of the sample. Material for sequencing was sorted CD4+, CD8+, or CD8+CD57+ T cells (not recorded which) from PBMCs. Every receptor here comes from a human donor in good health.

The rearrangement joins TRBV7-9 to TRBJ1-6; D call uncertain. V lost 5 bases and J lost 9, with 20 bases in between. Per germline, CDR1 SEHNR and CDR2 FQNEAQ (reference sequence). The CDR3 extends over 16 amino acids. CDR3 DNA sequence: TGTGCCAGCAGCCAACTTAGCGGCGCCTCTGGTTCACCCCTCCACTTT. As protein: CASSQLSGASGSPLHF.

This rearrangement joins TRBV7-9 to TRBJ2-1, with 8 nucleotides matching TRBD2. Germline CDR1 reads SEHNR; CDR2 reads FQNEAQ (reference sequence). This CDR3 spans 16 amino acids. V lost 10 bases, J lost 3 bases, and 14 bases stayed unmatched. DNA of the CDR3: TGTGCCACTCGGGCCCAGCGGGAGTTCCTCTACAATGAGCAGTTCTTC. Amino acids: CATRAQREFLYNEQFF.

This clonotype has only one observation. This chain joins TRBV25-1 and TRBJ1-3, with a possible D match to TRBD1 (6 bases). Trimming cost V 6 bases and J 0 bases, with 9 bases left between them. The CDR3 contains 14 residues. CDR1 MGHDK and CDR2 SYGVNS come from the germline V gene. In nucleotides, the CDR3 is TGTGCCAGCAGCCAGACAGGCTCTGGAAACACCATATATTTT. Translating gives CASSQTGSGNTIYF.

The chain couples TRBV9 to TRBJ2-7; no firm D call. The germline V gene has CDR1 SGDLS and CDR2 YYNGEE. V lost 0 bases, J lost 7 bases, and 8 bases lay in between. This CDR3 is built from 12 residues. CDR3 in amino acids: CASSVDPREQYF. The DNA of the CDR3 is TGTGCCAGCAGCGTAGATCCCCGTGAGCAGTACTTC. The whole variable domain, remainder taken from reference TRBV9 and TRBJ2-7, is DSGVTQTPKHLITATGQRVTLRCSPRSGDLSVYWYQQSLDQGLQFLIQYYNGEERAKGNILERFSAQQFPDLHSELNLSSLELGDSALYFCASSVDPREQYFGPGTRLTVT.

Ten or more counts support this clonotype. The V call is TRBV7-8, the J call TRBJ2-1; 7 bases match TRBD2. Per germline, CDR1 SGHVS and CDR2 FQNEAQ. Trimming cost V 5 bases and J 9 bases; bases outside gene matches: 7. The CDR3 runs 13 residues. The CDR3 coding sequence is TGTGCCAGCAGCCCCGGGACTACTTCTGAGCAGTTCTTC. This sequence encodes CASSPGTTSEQFF.

The chain has TRBV20-1 and TRBJ2-7; no reliable D call. Germline CDR1 reads DFQATT; CDR2 reads SNEGSKA (reference sequence). Trimming removed 5 bases from V and 1 base from J, with 12 bases in between. CDR3 length equals 13 residues. The CDR3: CSAPMRKSYEQYF. CDR3 sequence (DNA): TGCAGTGCTCCCATGAGGAAGTCCTACGAGCAGTACTTC.

This clonotype was seen many times. V usage is TRBV30 and J usage is TRBJ2-1; a possible D gene is TRBD2 (6 bases). The CDR3 contains 14 residues. Looked up from germline, CDR1 is GTSNPN and CDR2 is SVGIG (reference sequence). Trimming left V 0 bases short and J 8 bases short, with 14 bases between. The CDR3 spells CAWSVSGLSDEQFF. The CDR3 DNA sequence: TGTGCCTGGAGTGTATCGGGACTTAGCGATGAGCAGTTCTTC.

This chain links TRBV2 with TRBJ1-2, with D perhaps TRBD1 (5 bases). Germline lookup yields CDR1 SNHLY and CDR2 FYNNEI. This CDR3 has 14 residues. Trimming cost V 9 bases and J 0 bases, with 14 bases left between them. The CDR3 nucleotides are TGTGCCAGGGGGGACTCCTTAGCTAACTATGGCTACACCTTC. It yields the protein CARGDSLANYGYTF.

This clonotype appeared many times. The chain links TRBV6-1 to TRBJ2-2; a possible D gene is TRBD1 (5 bases). V shed 6 bases and J shed 7 bases, with 18 bases lying between them. CDR3 length: 15 amino acids. The germline V gene has CDR1 MNHNS and CDR2 SASEGT. The chain's CDR3 is CASRQHTDTGGELFF. CDR3 nucleotide sequence: TGTGCCAGCAGGCAACACACCGATACAGGCGGGGAGCTGTTTTTT.